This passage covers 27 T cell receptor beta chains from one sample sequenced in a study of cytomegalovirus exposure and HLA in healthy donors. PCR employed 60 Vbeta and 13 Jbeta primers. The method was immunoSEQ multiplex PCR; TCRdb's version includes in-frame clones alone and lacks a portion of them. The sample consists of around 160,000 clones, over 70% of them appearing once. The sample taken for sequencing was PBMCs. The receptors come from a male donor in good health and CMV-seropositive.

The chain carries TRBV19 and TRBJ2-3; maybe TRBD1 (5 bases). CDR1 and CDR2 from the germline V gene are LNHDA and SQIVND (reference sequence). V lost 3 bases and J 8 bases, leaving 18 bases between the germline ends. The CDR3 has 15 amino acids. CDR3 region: CASSIPQGLRSTQYF. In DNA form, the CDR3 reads TGTGCCAGTAGTATCCCCCAGGGCTTAAGGAGTACGCAGTATTTT.

CDR3 coding DNA: TGTGCCAGCAGATCCCTTAAACGGGGGAATTCACCCCTCCACTTT. Its translation is CASRSLKRGNSPLHF. The V gene is TRBV6-5, the J gene TRBJ1-6, with D perhaps TRBD1 (5 bases). The CDR3 consists of 15 residues. The germline V gene has CDR1 MNHEY and CDR2 SVGAGI. V gave up 6 bases and J gave up 7 bases, with 16 bases separating them.

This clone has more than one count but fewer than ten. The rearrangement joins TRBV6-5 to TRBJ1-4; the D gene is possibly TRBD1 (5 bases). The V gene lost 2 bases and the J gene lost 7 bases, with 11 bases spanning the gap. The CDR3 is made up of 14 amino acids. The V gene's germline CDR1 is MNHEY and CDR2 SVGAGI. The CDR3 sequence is CASSYGREGEKLFF. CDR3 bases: TGTGCCAGCAGTTACGGCAGGGAAGGTGAAAAACTGTTTTTT.

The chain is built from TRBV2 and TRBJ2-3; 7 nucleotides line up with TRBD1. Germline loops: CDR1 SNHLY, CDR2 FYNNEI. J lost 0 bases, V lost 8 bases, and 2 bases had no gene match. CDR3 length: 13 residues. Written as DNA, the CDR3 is TGTGCCAGCCAACAGGGGAGCACAGATACGCAGTATTTT. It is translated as CASQQGSTDTQYF.

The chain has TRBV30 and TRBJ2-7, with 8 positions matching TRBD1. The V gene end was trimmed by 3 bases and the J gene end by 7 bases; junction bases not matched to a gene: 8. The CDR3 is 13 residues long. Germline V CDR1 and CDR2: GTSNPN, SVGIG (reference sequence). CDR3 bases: TGTGCCTGGAGGTCCAGGGGGCAGTGGGAGCAGTACTTC. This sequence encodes CAWRSRGQWEQYF.

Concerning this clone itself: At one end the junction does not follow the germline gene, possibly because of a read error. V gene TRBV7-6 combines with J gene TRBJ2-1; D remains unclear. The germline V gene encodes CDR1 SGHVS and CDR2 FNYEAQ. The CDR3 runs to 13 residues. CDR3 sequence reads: CASSLAYSSEPFF. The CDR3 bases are TGTGCCAGCAGCTTAGCGTATAGCTCGGAGCCGTTCTTC.

CDR3 in amino acids: CAWSGDSGGRADTQYF. CDR3 DNA: TGTGCCTGGAGTGGGGACTCGGGGGGACGAGCAGATACGCAGTATTTT. The chain links TRBV30 to TRBJ2-3; 7 positions match TRBD2. This CDR3 has 16 residues. Losses at the gene ends were 1 base for V and 4 bases for J; bases not matched to a gene: 11. The germline V gene has CDR1 GTSNPN and CDR2 SVGIG (reference sequence).

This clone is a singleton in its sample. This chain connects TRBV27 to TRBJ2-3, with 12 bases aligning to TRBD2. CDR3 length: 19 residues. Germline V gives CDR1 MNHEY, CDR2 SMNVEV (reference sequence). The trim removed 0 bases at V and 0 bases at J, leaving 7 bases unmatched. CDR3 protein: CASSLSMASGGGSTDTQYF. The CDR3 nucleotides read TGTGCCAGCAGTTTATCGATGGCTAGCGGGGGGGGGAGCACAGATACGCAGTATTTT.

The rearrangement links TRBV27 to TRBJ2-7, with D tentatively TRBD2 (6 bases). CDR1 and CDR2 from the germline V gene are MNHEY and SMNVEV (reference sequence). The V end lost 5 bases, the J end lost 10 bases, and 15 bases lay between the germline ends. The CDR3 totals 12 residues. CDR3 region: CASSPDPTRQYF. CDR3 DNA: TGTGCCAGCAGTCCCGACCCGACTAGACAGTACTTC.

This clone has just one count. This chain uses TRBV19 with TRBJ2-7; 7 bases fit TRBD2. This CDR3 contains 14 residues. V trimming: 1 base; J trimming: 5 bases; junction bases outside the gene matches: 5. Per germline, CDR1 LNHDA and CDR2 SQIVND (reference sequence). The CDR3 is CASSIVGRGHEQYF. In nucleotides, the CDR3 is TGTGCCAGTAGTATAGTAGGGAGGGGACACGAGCAGTACTTC.

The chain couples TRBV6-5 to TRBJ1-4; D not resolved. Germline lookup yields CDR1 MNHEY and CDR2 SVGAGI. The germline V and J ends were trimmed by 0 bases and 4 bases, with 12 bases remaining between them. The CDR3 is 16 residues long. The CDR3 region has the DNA TGTGCCAGCAGTTACTCGGGCAGCCTTCGTAATGAAAAACTGTTTTTT. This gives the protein CASSYSGSLRNEKLFF.

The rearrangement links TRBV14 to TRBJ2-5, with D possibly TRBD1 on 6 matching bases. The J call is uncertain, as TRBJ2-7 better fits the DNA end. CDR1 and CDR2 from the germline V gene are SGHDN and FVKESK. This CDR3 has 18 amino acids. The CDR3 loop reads CASSHGQYQLSKAYEQYF. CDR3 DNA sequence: TGTGCCAGCAGCCATGGACAGTACCAACTAAGTAAGGCCTACGAGCAGTACTTC.

The CDR3 here is CASSAGTGAPMNTEAFF. CDR3 sequence (DNA): TGTGCCAGTAGTGCCGGGACAGGGGCTCCGATGAACACTGAAGCTTTCTTT. The chain has TRBV19 and TRBJ1-1; TRBD1 agrees at 10 bases. CDR3 length equals 17 residues. V shed 5 bases and J 0 bases; nucleotides not matched to a gene: 9. Per germline, CDR1 LNHDA and CDR2 SQIVND (reference sequence).

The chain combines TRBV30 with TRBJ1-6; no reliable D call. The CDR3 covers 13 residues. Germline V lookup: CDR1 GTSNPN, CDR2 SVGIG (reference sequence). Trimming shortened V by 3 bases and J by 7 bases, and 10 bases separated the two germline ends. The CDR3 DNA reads TGTGCCTGGAGCGAGGGCGTCAATTCACCCCTCCACTTT. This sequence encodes CAWSEGVNSPLHF. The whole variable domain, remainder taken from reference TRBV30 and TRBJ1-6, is SQTIHQWPATLVQPVGSPLSLECTVEGTSNPNLYWYRQAAGRGLQLLFYSVGIGQISSEVPQNLSASRPQDRQFILSSKKLLLSDSGFYLCAWSEGVNSPLHFGNGTRLTVT.

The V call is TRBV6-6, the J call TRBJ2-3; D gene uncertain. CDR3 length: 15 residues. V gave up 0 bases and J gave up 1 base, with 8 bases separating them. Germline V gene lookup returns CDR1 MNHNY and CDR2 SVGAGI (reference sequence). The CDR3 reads CASSYSSGRTDTQYF. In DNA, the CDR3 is TGTGCCAGCAGTTACTCGTCAGGCCGCACAGATACGCAGTATTTT.

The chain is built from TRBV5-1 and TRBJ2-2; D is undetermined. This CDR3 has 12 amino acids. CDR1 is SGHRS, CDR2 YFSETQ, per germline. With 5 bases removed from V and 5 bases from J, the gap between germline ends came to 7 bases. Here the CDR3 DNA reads TGCGCCAGCAGTCCAATGACCGGGGAGCTGTTTTTT. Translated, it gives CASSPMTGELFF.

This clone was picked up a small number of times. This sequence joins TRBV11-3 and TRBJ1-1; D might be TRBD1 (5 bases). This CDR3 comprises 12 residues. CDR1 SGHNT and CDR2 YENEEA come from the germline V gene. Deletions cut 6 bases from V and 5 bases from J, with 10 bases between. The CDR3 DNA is TGTGCCAGCAGTTTTCAGGGAACTGAAGCTTTCTTT. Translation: CASSFQGTEAFF.

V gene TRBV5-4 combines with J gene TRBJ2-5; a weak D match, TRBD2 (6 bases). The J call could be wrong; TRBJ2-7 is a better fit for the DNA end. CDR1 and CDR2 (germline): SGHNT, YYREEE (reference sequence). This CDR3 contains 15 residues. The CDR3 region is CASSNKRQGGYEQYF. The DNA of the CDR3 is TGTGCCAGCAGCAATAAACGTCAGGGAGGCTACGAGCAGTACTTC.

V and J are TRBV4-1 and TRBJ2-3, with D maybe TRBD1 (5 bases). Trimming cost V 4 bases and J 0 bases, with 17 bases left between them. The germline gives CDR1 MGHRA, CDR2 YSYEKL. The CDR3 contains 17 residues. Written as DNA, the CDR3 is TGCGCCAGCAGCCGGCAACAATCAGGGTCTAGCACAGATACGCAGTATTTT. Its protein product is CASSRQQSGSSTDTQYF.

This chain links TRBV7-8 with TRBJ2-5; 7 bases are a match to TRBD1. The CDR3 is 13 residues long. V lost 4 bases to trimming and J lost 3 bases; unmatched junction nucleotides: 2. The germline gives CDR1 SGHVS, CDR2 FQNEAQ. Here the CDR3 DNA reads TGTGCCAGCAGCTGGGACAGAGAAGAGACCCAGTACTTC. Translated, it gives CASSWDREETQYF.

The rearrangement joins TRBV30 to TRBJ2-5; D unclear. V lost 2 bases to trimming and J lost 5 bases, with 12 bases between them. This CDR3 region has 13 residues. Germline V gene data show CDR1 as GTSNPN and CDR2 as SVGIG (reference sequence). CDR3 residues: CAWSIAPRETQYF. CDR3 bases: TGTGCCTGGAGTATTGCACCCCGGGAGACCCAGTACTTC.

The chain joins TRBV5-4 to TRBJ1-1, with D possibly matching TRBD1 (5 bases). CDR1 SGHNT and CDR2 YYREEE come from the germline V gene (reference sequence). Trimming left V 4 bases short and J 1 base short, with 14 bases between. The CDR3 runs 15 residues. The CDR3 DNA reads TGTGCCAGCAGCCCCTTATTGGGGCCGAACACTGAAGCTTTCTTT. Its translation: CASSPLLGPNTEAFF.

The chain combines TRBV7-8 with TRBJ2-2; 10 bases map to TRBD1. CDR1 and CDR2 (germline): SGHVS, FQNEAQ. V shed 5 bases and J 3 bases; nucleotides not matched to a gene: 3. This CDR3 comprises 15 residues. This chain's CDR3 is CASSHGQGDTGELFF. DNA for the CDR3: TGTGCCAGCAGCCACGGACAGGGGGACACCGGGGAGCTGTTTTTT.

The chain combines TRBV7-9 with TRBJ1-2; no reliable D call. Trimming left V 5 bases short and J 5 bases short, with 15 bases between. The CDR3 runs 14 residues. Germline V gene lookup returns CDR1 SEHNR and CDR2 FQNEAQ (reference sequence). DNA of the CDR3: TGTGCCAGCAGCCGAACTCAACAGACGTATGGCTACACCTTC. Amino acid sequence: CASSRTQQTYGYTF. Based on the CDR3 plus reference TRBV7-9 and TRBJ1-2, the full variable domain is DTGVSQNPRHKITKRGQNVTFRCDPISEHNRLYWYRQTLGQGPEFLTYFQNEAQLEKSRLLSDRFSAERPKGSFSTLEIQRTEQGDSAMYLCASSRTQQTYGYTFGSGTRLTVV.

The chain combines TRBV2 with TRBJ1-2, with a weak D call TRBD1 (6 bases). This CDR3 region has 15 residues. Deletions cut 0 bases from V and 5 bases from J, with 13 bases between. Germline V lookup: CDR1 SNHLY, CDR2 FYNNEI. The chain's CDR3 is CASSEAPGQPYGYTF. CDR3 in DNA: TGTGCCAGCAGTGAAGCGCCGGGACAACCATATGGCTACACCTTC.

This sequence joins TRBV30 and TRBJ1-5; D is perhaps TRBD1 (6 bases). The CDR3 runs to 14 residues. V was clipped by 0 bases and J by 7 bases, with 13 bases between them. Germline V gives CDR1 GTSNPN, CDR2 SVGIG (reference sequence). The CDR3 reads CAWSVTLGQQPQHF. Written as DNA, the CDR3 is TGTGCCTGGAGTGTTACACTCGGACAGCAGCCCCAGCATTTT.

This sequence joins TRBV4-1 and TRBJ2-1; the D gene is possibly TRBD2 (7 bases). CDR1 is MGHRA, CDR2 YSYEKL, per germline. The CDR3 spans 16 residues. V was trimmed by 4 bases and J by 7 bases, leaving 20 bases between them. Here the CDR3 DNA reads TGCGCCAGCAGCCCTCTAGGGGGGGAGATGACGAATGAGCAGTTCTTC. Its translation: CASSPLGGEMTNEQFF.